What follows is one T cell receptor (beta chain) and its context. These data come from a study of T cell responses to AZD1222 COVID-19 vaccine. Sequencing used immunoSEQ multiplex PCR; TCRdb keeps in-frame clones, though not all of them. The sample has under 110,000 clones; more than 75% are singletons. The CDR3 has 15 amino acids. V lost 3 bases to trimming and J lost 6 bases; unmatched junction nucleotides: 9. The V gene's germline CDR1 is GTSNPN and CDR2 SVGIG (reference sequence). Sequencing was performed on peripheral blood, taken 28 days after the second AZD1222 dose. The clonotype originates from an adult who received the AZD1222 COVID-19 vaccine. The chain combines TRBV30 with TRBJ2-2; the match to TRBD2 covers 8 bases. CDR3 amino acids: CAWRGRGGVAGELFF. The DNA of the CDR3 is TGTGCCTGGAGAGGCCGGGGGGGAGTGGCCGGGGAGCTGTTTTTT. The full variable domain, rest sourced from reference TRBV30 and TRBJ2-2, is SQTIHQWPATLVQPVGSPLSLECTVEGTSNPNLYWYRQAAGRGLQLLFYSVGIGQISSEVPQNLSASRPQDRQFILSSKKLLLSDSGFYLCAWRGRGGVAGELFFGEGSRLTVL.